This is a list of T cell receptor beta chains from one sample in a study of cytomegalovirus exposure and HLA in healthy donors. The repertoire was sequenced with immunoSEQ multiplex PCR; TCRdb's copy has only in-frame clones and lacks some. The table shows roughly 120,000 clones, with 80% to 90% occurring only once. The sample comprised PBMCs. Receptor source: a male donor in good health and CMV-seropositive. Both conserved end residues are part of each CDR3. Each record gives: V gene, CDR3 length, J gene, clone size, D gene, CDR3 DNA, CDR3 protein. A D gene is named only where the DNA matches it firmly. A row's size may be missing; if present it is once, few, many or a size class.

V gene: TRBV5-6
CDR3 length: 17
J gene: TRBJ1-5
clone size: .
D gene: .
CDR3 DNA: TGTGCCAGCAGCTTGGCCGCTGGTAGACAGGACAATCAGCCCCAGCATTTT
CDR3 protein: CASSLAAGRQDNQPQHF

V gene: TRBV30
CDR3 length: 15
J gene: TRBJ1-5
clone size: .
D gene: .
CDR3 DNA: TGTGCCTGGAGTCGATTCCGGGACAACAATCAGCCCCAGCATTTT
CDR3 protein: CAWSRFRDNNQPQHF

V gene: TRBV5-1
CDR3 length: 14
J gene: TRBJ2-4
clone size: .
D gene: .
CDR3 DNA: TGCGCCAGCAGCCCGAGTTTAGCCAAAAACATTCAGTACTTC
CDR3 protein: CASSPSLAKNIQYF

V gene: TRBV5-6
CDR3 length: 14
J gene: TRBJ2-7
clone size: .
D gene: .
CDR3 DNA: TGTGCCAGCAGCTGGGGGCGGCCGTCCTACGAGCAGTACTTC
CDR3 protein: CASSWGRPSYEQYF

V gene: TRBV30
CDR3 length: 13
J gene: TRBJ2-3
clone size: .
D gene: .
CDR3 DNA: TGTGCCTGGACCAAACGGGAGAGGGATACGCAGTATTTT
CDR3 protein: CAWTKRERDTQYF

V gene: TRBV9
CDR3 length: 14
J gene: TRBJ2-1
clone size: .
D gene: .
CDR3 DNA: TGTGCCAGCAGCGTAGTCGGGAGTGGCAATGAGCAGTTCTTC
CDR3 protein: CASSVVGSGNEQFF

V gene: TRBV29-1
CDR3 length: 14
J gene: TRBJ2-5
clone size: .
D gene: TRBD2
CDR3 DNA: TGCAGCGTCGGGGGACTAGCGGGAGTAGAGACCCAGTACTTC
CDR3 protein: CSVGGLAGVETQYF

V gene: TRBV10-3
CDR3 length: 15
J gene: TRBJ2-3
clone size: .
D gene: TRBD2
CDR3 DNA: TGTGCCATCAGTGAGGAGATAGCGGGAGGGGATACGCAGTATTTT
CDR3 protein: CAISEEIAGGDTQYF

V gene: TRBV9
CDR3 length: 16
J gene: TRBJ1-2
clone size: .
D gene: TRBD1
CDR3 DNA: TGTGCCAGCAGCGCTGAGGGGGCGCCGGGCGTCTATGGCTACACCTTC
CDR3 protein: CASSAEGAPGVYGYTF

V gene: TRBV5-1
CDR3 length: 13
J gene: TRBJ1-2
clone size: .
D gene: .
CDR3 DNA: TGCGCCAGCAGCTTGGGGCAGGGGCTAGGCTACACCTTC
CDR3 protein: CASSLGQGLGYTF

V gene: TRBV28
CDR3 length: 15
J gene: TRBJ2-1
clone size: .
D gene: .
CDR3 DNA: TGTGCCAGCAGACGGGACTTCAACACACGGAATGAGCAGTTCTTC
CDR3 protein: CASRRDFNTRNEQFF

V gene: TRBV7-3
CDR3 length: 16
J gene: TRBJ2-5
clone size: .
D gene: .
CDR3 DNA: TGTGCCAGCAGCCCACGCGGGCCGCCCAACCAAGAGACCCAGTACTTC
CDR3 protein: CASSPRGPPNQETQYF

V gene: TRBV30
CDR3 length: 18
J gene: TRBJ1-6
clone size: few
D gene: .
CDR3 DNA: TGTGCCTGGAGTCGACCTGAAGGATGGGGGCTAGGGGATTCACCCCTCCACTTT
CDR3 protein: CAWSRPEGWGLGDSPLHF

V gene: TRBV19
CDR3 length: 15
J gene: TRBJ1-2
clone size: .
D gene: TRBD1
CDR3 DNA: TGTGCCAGTAGTATTCAAGGGGGCCCCAACTATGGCTACACCTTC
CDR3 protein: CASSIQGGPNYGYTF

V gene: TRBV28
CDR3 length: 15
J gene: TRBJ2-7
clone size: .
D gene: TRBD2
CDR3 DNA: TGTGCCAGCAGTTCCGGGACTAGCGTAGCCTACGAGCAGTACTTC
CDR3 protein: CASSSGTSVAYEQYF

V gene: TRBV27
CDR3 length: 15
J gene: TRBJ2-2
clone size: .
D gene: TRBD1
CDR3 DNA: TGTGCCAGCAGCGACAGGGGGTTCCACACCGGGGAGCTGTTTTTT
CDR3 protein: CASSDRGFHTGELFF

V gene: TRBV6-1
CDR3 length: 15
J gene: TRBJ2-2
clone size: .
D gene: TRBD2
CDR3 DNA: TGTGCCGGGGGAAGGTCGGGAGGGTCCCCCGGGGAGCTGTTTTTT
CDR3 protein: CAGGRSGGSPGELFF

V gene: TRBV7-6
CDR3 length: 12
J gene: TRBJ2-7
clone size: .
D gene: .
CDR3 DNA: TGTGCCAGCAGCCCCGATACTGGGCAGCAGTACTTC
CDR3 protein: CASSPDTGQQYF

V gene: TRBV7-9
CDR3 length: 14
J gene: TRBJ1-5
clone size: once
D gene: .
CDR3 DNA: TGTTCCAGCAGCCTCGGGGGGGGGAGTCAGCCCCAGCATTTT
CDR3 protein: CSSSLGGGSQPQHF

V gene: TRBV18
CDR3 length: 19
J gene: TRBJ2-6
clone size: .
D gene: .
CDR3 DNA: TGTGCCAGCTCACCATTGGAACAGGGACGGTTGGCTGGGGCCAACGTCCTGACTTTC
CDR3 protein: CASSPLEQGRLAGANVLTF

V gene: TRBV18
CDR3 length: 12
J gene: TRBJ2-7
clone size: .
D gene: .
CDR3 DNA: TGTGCCAGCTCACCCGGGTTTTACGAGCAGTACTTC
CDR3 protein: CASSPGFYEQYF

V gene: TRBV5-4
CDR3 length: 12
J gene: TRBJ2-7
clone size: .
D gene: .
CDR3 DNA: TGTGCCAGCAGCCTGTATAACTACGAGCAGTACTTC
CDR3 protein: CASSLYNYEQYF

V gene: TRBV19
CDR3 length: 15
J gene: TRBJ2-3
clone size: once
D gene: TRBD1
CDR3 DNA: TGTGCCAGTAGTCTACAGGACAGGGGAACAGATACGCAGTATTTT
CDR3 protein: CASSLQDRGTDTQYF

V gene: TRBV5-6
CDR3 length: 14
J gene: TRBJ1-6
clone size: .
D gene: .
CDR3 DNA: TGTGCCAGCAGCTTGGGAGGCGATTATTCACCCCCCCACTTT
CDR3 protein: CASSLGGDYSPPHF

V gene: TRBV18
CDR3 length: 17
J gene: TRBJ2-7
clone size: .
D gene: TRBD2
CDR3 DNA: TGTGCCAGCTCACCCATTGGCGAGCGGGAGGTCTCCTACGAGCAGTACTTC
CDR3 protein: CASSPIGEREVSYEQYF

V gene: TRBV7-2
CDR3 length: 15
J gene: TRBJ2-7
clone size: .
D gene: .
CDR3 DNA: TGTGCCAGCAGCTTAAGAGCGGGCGGGACCTACGAGCAGTACTTC
CDR3 protein: CASSLRAGGTYEQYF

V gene: TRBV9
CDR3 length: 16
J gene: TRBJ2-3
clone size: .
D gene: TRBD2
CDR3 DNA: TGTGCCAGCAGCTTAATCCCAGCGGGAGGCACAGATACGCAGTATTTT
CDR3 protein: CASSLIPAGGTDTQYF

V gene: TRBV7-2
CDR3 length: 15
J gene: TRBJ2-1
clone size: .
D gene: TRBD2
CDR3 DNA: TGTGCCAGCAGTCCTACGGGACTAGCGAGGGGGGGGGAGTTCTTC
CDR3 protein: CASSPTGLARGGEFF

V gene: TRBV2
CDR3 length: 13
J gene: TRBJ2-7
clone size: .
D gene: .
CDR3 DNA: TGTGCCAGCAGTGAGGAGCACATTTCTGCGCAGTACTTC
CDR3 protein: CASSEEHISAQYF

V gene: TRBV30
CDR3 length: 12
J gene: TRBJ1-2
clone size: few
D gene: .
CDR3 DNA: TGTGCCTGGAGCCGCGGGGCGGGCGGCTACACCTTC
CDR3 protein: CAWSRGAGGYTF

V gene: TRBV5-3
CDR3 length: 23
J gene: TRBJ2-7
clone size: .
D gene: TRBD2
CDR3 DNA: TGTGCCAGAAGCCTGACAGGGGGCGCGCGACTAGCGGGAGCGTGGGTCTTCTCCTACGAGCAGTACTTC
CDR3 protein: CARSLTGGARLAGAWVFSYEQYF

V gene: TRBV7-3
CDR3 length: 15
J gene: TRBJ2-1
clone size: .
D gene: TRBD2
CDR3 DNA: TGTGCCAGCAGCTTCAACGCGGGAGACTCGCGTGAGCAGTTCTTC
CDR3 protein: CASSFNAGDSREQFF

V gene: TRBV30
CDR3 length: 14
J gene: TRBJ2-7
clone size: .
D gene: TRBD1
CDR3 DNA: TGTGCCTGGAGGGACAGGGAGGTGGCCTACGAGCAGTACTTC
CDR3 protein: CAWRDREVAYEQYF

V gene: TRBV4-2
CDR3 length: 16
J gene: TRBJ1-3
clone size: .
D gene: .
CDR3 DNA: TGTGCCAGCAGCCAGAGGGACACAAAGCCTGGAAACACCATATATTTT
CDR3 protein: CASSQRDTKPGNTIYF

V gene: TRBV6-1
CDR3 length: 16
J gene: TRBJ2-4
clone size: .
D gene: TRBD2
CDR3 DNA: TGTGCCAGCAGTGACATCCTGGGACTAGCGGGGAACATTCAGTACTTC
CDR3 protein: CASSDILGLAGNIQYF

V gene: TRBV30
CDR3 length: 18
J gene: TRBJ2-5
clone size: .
D gene: TRBD2
CDR3 DNA: TGTGCCTGGAGTGTACGTTTTGGGACTAGCGGGAGTGGTGGGACCCAGTACTTC
CDR3 protein: CAWSVRFGTSGSGGTQYF

V gene: TRBV5-6
CDR3 length: 14
J gene: TRBJ2-7
clone size: .
D gene: TRBD1
CDR3 DNA: TGTGCCAGCAGCTTAACAGGGGATTCCTACGAGCAGTACTTC
CDR3 protein: CASSLTGDSYEQYF

V gene: TRBV5-6
CDR3 length: 16
J gene: TRBJ2-1
clone size: once
D gene: .
CDR3 DNA: TGTGCCAGCAGTTCGCCCTCGGGGAGTCGGTACAATGAGCAGTTCTTC
CDR3 protein: CASSSPSGSRYNEQFF

V gene: TRBV9
CDR3 length: 15
J gene: TRBJ2-3
clone size: .
D gene: TRBD2
CDR3 DNA: TGTGCCAGCAGCGTCCGAGCGGGAGACTCAGATACGCAGTATTTT
CDR3 protein: CASSVRAGDSDTQYF

V gene: TRBV5-6
CDR3 length: 15
J gene: TRBJ2-7
clone size: .
D gene: TRBD1
CDR3 DNA: TGTGCCAGCAGCTACCCGACAGGGTCAATGGACGAGCAGTACTTC
CDR3 protein: CASSYPTGSMDEQYF

V gene: TRBV2
CDR3 length: 13
J gene: TRBJ1-1
clone size: .
D gene: .
CDR3 DNA: TGTGCCAGCAGTTCCCAGGGTGGTACTGAAGCTTTCTTT
CDR3 protein: CASSSQGGTEAFF

V gene: TRBV30
CDR3 length: 12
J gene: TRBJ2-1
clone size: .
D gene: .
CDR3 DNA: TGTGCCTGGACTACTACCTCCGGTGAGCAGTTCTTC
CDR3 protein: CAWTTTSGEQFF

V gene: TRBV2
CDR3 length: 17
J gene: TRBJ1-5
clone size: .
D gene: .
CDR3 DNA: TGTGCCAGCATAAGGGGATTGGAAGTTGGAAGCAATCAGCCCCAGCATTTT
CDR3 protein: CASIRGLEVGSNQPQHF

V gene: TRBV5-6
CDR3 length: 14
J gene: TRBJ2-7
clone size: .
D gene: .
CDR3 DNA: TGTGCCAGCAGGACAGACAGGCTCCCCTACGAGCAGTACTTC
CDR3 protein: CASRTDRLPYEQYF

V gene: TRBV7-2
CDR3 length: 12
J gene: TRBJ2-1
clone size: .
D gene: TRBD2
CDR3 DNA: TGTGCCAGCAGCCCACTAGCGGGTGAGCAGTTCTTC
CDR3 protein: CASSPLAGEQFF